This TCR beta chain stems from a study of cytomegalovirus exposure and HLA in healthy donors. Study information: Earlier sequencing of approximately 180 million T cells yielded approximately 120 million unique TCR beta sequences.

It was with 60 Vbeta and 13 Jbeta primers that the PCR ran. As handled by the study authors: Later, an analysis found tens of millions of unique TCR beta chains, and approximately 10 million of these were shared. Clones were read by immunoSEQ multiplex PCR, and TCRdb kept only the in-frame ones, dropping some. The DNA was the basis for D and trimming; V, J and clone size are from that table. There are about 160,000 clones in the sample; around 79% occur only once, and approximately 3.1% lies in the top ten. V lost 0 bases to trimming and J lost 4 bases, with 6 bases between them. The CDR3 has 13 amino acids. CDR1 is LNHNV and CDR2 is YYDKDF in the germline V gene (reference sequence).

Sequenced material: PBMCs. The source of this sequence is a woman aged 40 to 50 in good health and CMV-seronegative. The chain is built from TRBV15 and TRBJ1-1, with D tentatively TRBD1 (5 bases). This CDR3 reads CATSRDDSTEAFF. CDR3 DNA: TGTGCCACCAGCAGAGATGACAGCACTGAAGCTTTCTTT.